This T cell receptor (beta chain) was identified during a study of shared clonotypes between healthy human individuals. General study points: Naive subsets typically showed greater estimated richness than memory subsets.

Using immunoSEQ multiplex PCR, the repertoire was profiled, and TCRdb retains in-frame clones only, with some absent. The sample has around 600,000 clones, around 97% seen once. Of note for this clone: Its antigen is not known.

This CDR3 spans 18 amino acids. From germline, CDR1 is SNHLY and CDR2 FYNNEI. V lost 3 bases, J lost 0 bases, and 15 bases lay in between. The V and J genes are TRBV2 and TRBJ2-6; D is possibly TRBD1 (5 bases). The source material was naive CD4+ T cells sorted from blood. Subset here: CD45RA+ positively selected. The TCR originated in a woman younger than 45 in good health. Here the CDR3 DNA reads TGTGCCAGCAGTGACCTACAGGAACTAAGCTCTGGGGCCAACGTCCTGACTTTC. Protein product: CASSDLQELSSGANVLTF.